The T cell receptor (beta chain) described here comes from a study of radiotherapy plus CTLA-4 blockade in lung cancer. The study's findings and limits: Reported findings show early blood T cell clone dynamics, with interferon-beta, best predicted response.

Here immunoSEQ multiplex PCR was the method, and the copy in TCRdb shows in-frame clones only, minus some. The sample lists more than 90,000 clones, 81% seen once, with approximately 3.5% in the top ten. Points on this clone: Its cognate antigen is unknown.

The source of this sequence is a human donor with non-small cell lung cancer that progressed on radiotherapy plus ipilimumab. Some clones in this sample may be carry-over from other donors' samples. The material sequenced was peripheral blood, taken from a patient treated with radiotherapy plus ipilimumab.

This chain's CDR3 is CASSMTGGDYGYTF. The CDR3 DNA follows: TGTGCCAGCAGCATGACAGGGGGCGACTATGGCTACACCTTC. The chain joins TRBV28 to TRBJ1-2; 10 nucleotides match TRBD1. The CDR3 spans 14 residues. Germline V gene sequence: CDR1 MDHEN, CDR2 SYDVKM. J was trimmed by 3 bases and V by 6 bases; bases with no gene match: 4.